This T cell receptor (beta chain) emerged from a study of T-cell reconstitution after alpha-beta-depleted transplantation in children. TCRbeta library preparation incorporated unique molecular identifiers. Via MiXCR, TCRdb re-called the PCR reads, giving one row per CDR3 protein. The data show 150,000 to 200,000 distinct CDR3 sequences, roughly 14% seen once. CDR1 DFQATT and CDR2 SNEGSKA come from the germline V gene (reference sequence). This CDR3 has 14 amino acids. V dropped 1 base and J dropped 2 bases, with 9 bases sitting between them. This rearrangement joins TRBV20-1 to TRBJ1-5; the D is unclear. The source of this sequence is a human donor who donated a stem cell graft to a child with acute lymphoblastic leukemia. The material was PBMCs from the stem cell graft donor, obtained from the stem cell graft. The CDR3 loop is CSARAPLGNQPQHF. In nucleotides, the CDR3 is TGCAGTGCTAGAGCCCCACTGGGCAATCAGCCCCAGCATTTT.